This entry is about one TCR beta chain. The sample comes from a study of T cells expressing NK-cell markers. TCR beta cDNA was generated via 5'RACE template switching incorporating UMIs. From the 5' RACE reads, TCRdb lists one entry per CDR3 protein and no DNA. The sample has 160,000 or so distinct CDR3 sequences. The CDR3 has 17 residues. Germline assignment: CDR1 DFQATT and CDR2 SNEGSKA (reference sequence). This TCR came from a woman aged 18 to 75 in good health. The genes are TRBV20-1 and TRBJ2-1; TCRdb's assignment of TRBD2 cannot be checked, as there is no DNA. Sequencing input: blood T cells: a sorted CD56 or NKG2C T cell subset, CD4+ or CD8+ T cells, or bulk PBMC T cells (not recorded which). CDR3 in amino acids: CSAPHSVLAGGRNEQFF.